These 9 T cell receptor beta chains originate from one sample sequenced in a study of blood T cells in healthy people across ages. With a J-beta primer mix and a sample-barcoded 5' primer, a second PCR ran about 7 to 11 cycles. In TCRdb, the 5' RACE reads were re-called with MiXCR into one record per CDR3 protein. The data hold 1.5 million to 2 million distinct CDR3 sequences, with roughly 30% observed a single time. Sequences were obtained from blood. The receptors shown here come from a young woman in good health.

About this clonotype itself: An end of the junction does not agree with germline; a read error may underlie this. V gene TRBV18 combines with J gene TRBJ1-2, with D possibly matching TRBD1 (5 bases). The CDR3 extends over 15 amino acids. Germline assignment: CDR1 KGHSH and CDR2 LQKENI. CDR3 amino acids: CAGSPAGQGGDGYIF. CDR3 nucleotide sequence: TGTGCCGGCTCACCGGCGGGGCAGGGCGGAGACGGCTACATCTTC.

This clonotype was detected a few times. The CDR3 protein is CAWKLAGGGDTQYF. The CDR3 bases are TGTGCCTGGAAACTAGCGGGGGGAGGAGATACGCAGTATTTT. The rearrangement uses TRBV30 and TRBJ2-3; 12 bases map to TRBD2. Germline trimming cut 4 bases from V and 5 bases from J; bases unmatched to any gene: 4. There are 14 residues in the CDR3. CDR1 and CDR2 (germline): GTSNPN, SVGIG (reference sequence).

The rearrangement links TRBV6-1 to TRBJ1-5, with D hard to call. The CDR3 extends over 15 amino acids. CDR1 is MNHNS and CDR2 is SASEGT in the germline V gene. V lost 1 base to trimming and J lost 3 bases, with 10 bases between them. CDR3 protein: CASSEGVGNNQPQHF. In DNA, the CDR3 is TGTGCCAGCAGTGAAGGGGTGGGGAACAATCAGCCCCAGCATTTT.

V is TRBV7-2 and J is TRBJ2-7; D perhaps matches TRBD2 (6 bases). This CDR3 has 15 amino acids. Per the germline V gene, CDR1 is SGHTA and CDR2 is FQGNSA. Trimming left V 5 bases short and J 6 bases short, with 20 bases between. The CDR3 here is CASSGGVLASSEQYF. DNA of the CDR3: TGTGCCAGCAGCGGAGGGGTCCTAGCGTCATCCGAGCAGTACTTC.

This clonotype has just a few counts. The V call is TRBV5-1, the J call TRBJ2-7, with D possibly being TRBD1 (6 bases). CDR3 length: 14 amino acids. Trimming pared 5 bases from V and 1 base from J, leaving 13 bases between. CDR1 is SGHRS and CDR2 is YFSETQ in the germline V gene. In nucleotides, the CDR3 is TGCGCCAGCAGTACAGGGTCTTTTTCCTACGAGCAGTACTTC. Protein product: CASSTGSFSYEQYF.

The chain carries TRBV7-9 and TRBJ2-3, with TRBD1 identical over 12 bases. The junction had 7 bases not matched to a gene; V was cut back by 5 bases and J by 7 bases. CDR1 SEHNR and CDR2 FQNEAQ come from the germline V gene (reference sequence). The CDR3 has 15 amino acids. The CDR3 sequence: CASSLRDRGPHTQYF. CDR3 DNA sequence: TGTGCCAGCAGCCTCCGGGACAGGGGGCCCCATACGCAGTATTTT. Full variable domain (outside the CDR3, taken from reference TRBV7-9 and TRBJ2-3): DTGVSQNPRHKITKRGQNVTFRCDPISEHNRLYWYRQTLGQGPEFLTYFQNEAQLEKSRLLSDRFSAERPKGSFSTLEIQRTEQGDSAMYLCASSLRDRGPHTQYFGPGTRLTVL.

Note on this clonotype: A much bigger clone sits one base away, suggesting this may be a read error. The chain carries TRBV20-1 and TRBJ2-5; a possible D gene is TRBD1 (7 bases). The CDR3 consists of 13 residues. The V end was cut by 6 bases, the J end by 11 bases, with 22 bases between. Germline assignment: CDR1 DFQATT and CDR2 SNEGSKA (reference sequence). CDR3 region: CSAGGGSYNEQYF. The CDR3 DNA is TGCAGTGCAGGAGGGGGCTCCTACAATGAGCAGTACTTC.

The chain recombines TRBV12-3 or TRBV12-4 with TRBJ2-7; no firm D call. Trimming left V 3 bases short and J 4 bases short, with 13 bases between. This CDR3 has 14 amino acids. DNA of the CDR3: TGTGCCAGCAGTTTTAAAGGATATTCTTACGAGCAGTACTTC. Amino acid sequence: CASSFKGYSYEQYF.

This clonotype has a handful of counts. This chain's CDR3 is CSALTLSGGVPDTQYF. As DNA, the CDR3 is TGCAGTGCTCTGACACTTAGCGGGGGGGTTCCAGATACGCAGTATTTT. This chain connects TRBV20-1 to TRBJ2-3; the match to TRBD2 covers 11 bases. The J segment lost 4 bases and the V segment lost 5 bases, leaving 11 bases of the junction unmatched. The germline V gene encodes CDR1 DFQATT and CDR2 SNEGSKA (reference sequence). This CDR3 has 16 residues.